This T cell receptor (beta chain) comes out of a study of blood T cell repertoires in COVID-19. Study-wide context: Researchers got acute and convalescent COVID-19 samples from the United States, Italy and Spain. Sources were T cells, B-cell-depleted T cells, or PBMCs; the material itself was cDNA or gDNA.

In the source study's methods: By means of reference gene primer amplification, nucleated cell counts were estimated. Assay used: immunoSEQ multiplex PCR; TCRdb lists only in-frame clones, some missing. V and J calls plus clone size are reproduced from that table; the DNA served to infer D and trimming. The table includes 130,000 to 150,000 clones, 80% to 90% detected once. This clone appeared a single time. Trimming cost V 8 bases and J 0 bases; bases outside gene matches: 10. The CDR3 consists of 16 residues. From germline, CDR1 is LGHDT and CDR2 YNNKEL (reference sequence). The sequence was collected from a woman aged 60-70 years with COVID-19, enrolled during active disease. The V gene is TRBV3-1 (or the pseudogene TRBV3-2), the J gene TRBJ2-7, with 10 bases aligning to TRBD2. The sequenced material came from peripheral blood. The CDR3 reads CASSEGASGGSYEQYF. Written as DNA, the CDR3 is TGTGCCAGCTCAGAGGGGGCTAGCGGGGGCTCCTACGAGCAGTACTTC.